This T cell receptor beta chain is drawn from a study of T cells in localized non-small cell lung cancer. V gave up 0 bases and J gave up 9 bases; unmatched junction bases: 6. This CDR3 spans 15 amino acids. Germline V gene lookup returns CDR1 SGHRS and CDR2 YFSETQ. Data came from immunoSEQ multiplex PCR; TCRdb stores just in-frame clones and leaves some out. The table has 130,000 or so clones, roughly 90% seen once. The J gene is TRBJ2-1, the V gene TRBV5-1; the match to TRBD2 covers 10 bases. The source was peripheral blood, collected before any cancer treatment. The sequence was obtained from a female donor older than 55 with stage I lung adenocarcinoma. The CDR3 bases are TGCGCCAGCAGCTTGGATCTAGCGGGAGTCGGTGAGCAGTTCTTC. It specifies CASSLDLAGVGEQFF.